This T cell receptor beta chain is drawn from a study of OX40 agonist ivuxolimab in advanced cancers. Sequenced by immunoSEQ multiplex PCR; TCRdb stores in-frame clones only, minus some. The data contain tens of thousands of clones, about 80% of them singletons. J gave up 6 bases and V 1 base, and 6 bases lay outside the gene matches. Germline V gene sequence: CDR1 LGHNA, CDR2 YSLEER. CDR3 size: 15 residues. The sample here was CD4+ or CD8+ T cells sorted from blood, taken in a trial of the OX40 agonist ivuxolimab. The chain links TRBV4-3 to TRBJ1-1, with TRBD1 identical over 9 bases. The receptor was derived from an adult with an advanced solid tumor such as melanoma, head and neck, liver or kidney cancer. The CDR3 reads CASSQVGTGYAEAFF. Here the CDR3 DNA reads TGCGCCAGCAGCCAAGTCGGGACAGGGTATGCTGAAGCTTTCTTT.